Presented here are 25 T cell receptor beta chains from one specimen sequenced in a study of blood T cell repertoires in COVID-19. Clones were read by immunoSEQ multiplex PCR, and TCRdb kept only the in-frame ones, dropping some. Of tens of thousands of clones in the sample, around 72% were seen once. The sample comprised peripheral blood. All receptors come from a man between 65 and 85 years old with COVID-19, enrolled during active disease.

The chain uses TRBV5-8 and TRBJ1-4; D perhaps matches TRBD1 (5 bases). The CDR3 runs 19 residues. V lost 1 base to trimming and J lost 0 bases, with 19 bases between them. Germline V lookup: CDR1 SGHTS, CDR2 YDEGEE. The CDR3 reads CASSLTGGAGATTNEKLFF. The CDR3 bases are TGTGCCAGCAGCTTGACGGGGGGTGCGGGTGCCACAACTAATGAAAAACTGTTTTTT. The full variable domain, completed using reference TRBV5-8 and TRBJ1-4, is EAGVTQSPTHLIKTRGQQATLRCSPISGHTSVYWYQQALGLGLQFLLWYDEGEERNRGNFPPRFSGRQFPNYSSELNVNALELEDSALYLCASSLTGGAGATTNEKLFFGSGTQLSVL.

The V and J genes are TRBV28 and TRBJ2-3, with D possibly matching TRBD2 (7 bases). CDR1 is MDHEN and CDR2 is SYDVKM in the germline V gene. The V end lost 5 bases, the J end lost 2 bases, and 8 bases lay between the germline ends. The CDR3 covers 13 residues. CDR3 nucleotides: TGTGCCAGCAGTCGGGGGGCCACAGATACGCAGTATTTT. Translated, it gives CASSRGATDTQYF.

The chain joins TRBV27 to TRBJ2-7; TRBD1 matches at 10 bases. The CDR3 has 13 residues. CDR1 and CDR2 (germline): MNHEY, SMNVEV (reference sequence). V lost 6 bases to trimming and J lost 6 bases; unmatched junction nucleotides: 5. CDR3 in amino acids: CASRRTGGFEQYF. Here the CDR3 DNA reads TGTGCCAGCAGACGGACAGGGGGATTCGAGCAGTACTTC.

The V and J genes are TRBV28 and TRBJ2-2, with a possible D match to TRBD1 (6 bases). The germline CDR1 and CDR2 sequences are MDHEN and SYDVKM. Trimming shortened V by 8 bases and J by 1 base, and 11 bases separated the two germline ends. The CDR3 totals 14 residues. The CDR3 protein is CASALGQNTGELFF. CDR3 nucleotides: TGTGCCAGCGCCCTGGGACAGAACACCGGGGAGCTGTTTTTT.

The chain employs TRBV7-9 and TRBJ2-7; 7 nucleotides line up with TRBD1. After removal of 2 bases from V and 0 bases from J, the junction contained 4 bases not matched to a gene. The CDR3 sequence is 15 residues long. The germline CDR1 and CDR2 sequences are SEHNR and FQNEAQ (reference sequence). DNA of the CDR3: TGTGCCAGCAGCTTACAACAGGGGAGCTCCTACGAGCAGTACTTC. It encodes CASSLQQGSSYEQYF.

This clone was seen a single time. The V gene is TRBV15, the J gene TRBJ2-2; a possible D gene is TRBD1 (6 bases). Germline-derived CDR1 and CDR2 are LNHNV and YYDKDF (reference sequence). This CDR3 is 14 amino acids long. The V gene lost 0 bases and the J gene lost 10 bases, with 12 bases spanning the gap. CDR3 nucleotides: TGTGCCACCAGCAGAGATGCTTGGACAGAGGAGCTGTTTTTT. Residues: CATSRDAWTEELFF.

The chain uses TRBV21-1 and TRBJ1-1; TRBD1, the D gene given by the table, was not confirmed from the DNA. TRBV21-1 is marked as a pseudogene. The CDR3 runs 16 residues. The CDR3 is CASSKALDRENTEAFF. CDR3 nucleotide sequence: TGTGCCAGCAGCAAAGCGCTGGACAGGGAGAACACTGAAGCTTTCTTT.

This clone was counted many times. CDR3 loop: CASSYGTTSTDTQYF. DNA for the CDR3: TGTGCCAGCAGTTATGGGACTACTAGCACAGATACGCAGTATTTT. The chain combines TRBV6-5 with TRBJ2-3, with TRBD2 identical over 7 bases. V lost 3 bases to trimming and J lost 0 bases; unmatched junction nucleotides: 3. The CDR3 is 15 amino acids. Per the germline V gene, CDR1 is MNHEY and CDR2 is SVGAGI.

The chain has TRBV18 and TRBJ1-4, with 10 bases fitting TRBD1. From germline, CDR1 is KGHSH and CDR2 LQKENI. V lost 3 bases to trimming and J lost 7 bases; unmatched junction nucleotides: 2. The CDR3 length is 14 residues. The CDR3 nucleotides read TGTGCCAGCTCACCGGGACAGGGGAGTGAAAAACTGTTTTTT. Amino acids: CASSPGQGSEKLFF.

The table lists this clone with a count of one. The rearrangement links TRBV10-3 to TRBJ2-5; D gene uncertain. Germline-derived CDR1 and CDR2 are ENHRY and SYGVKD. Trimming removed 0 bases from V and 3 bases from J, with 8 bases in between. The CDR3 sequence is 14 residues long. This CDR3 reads CAISESRSEETQYF. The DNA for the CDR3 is TGTGCCATCAGTGAGTCCCGATCGGAAGAGACCCAGTACTTC.

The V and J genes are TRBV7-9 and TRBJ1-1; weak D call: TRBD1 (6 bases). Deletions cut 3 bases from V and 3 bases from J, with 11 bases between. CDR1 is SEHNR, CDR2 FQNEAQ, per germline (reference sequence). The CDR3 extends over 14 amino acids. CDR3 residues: CASSFYPGDTEAFF. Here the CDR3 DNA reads TGTGCCAGCAGCTTTTACCCAGGGGACACTGAAGCTTTCTTT.

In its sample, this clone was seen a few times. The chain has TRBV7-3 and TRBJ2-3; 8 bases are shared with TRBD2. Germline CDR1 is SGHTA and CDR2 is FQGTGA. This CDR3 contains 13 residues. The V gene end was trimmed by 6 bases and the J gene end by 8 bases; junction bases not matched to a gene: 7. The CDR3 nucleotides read TGTGCCAGCAGAATAGCGGCGGGAGGTACGCAGTATTTT. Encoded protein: CASRIAAGGTQYF.

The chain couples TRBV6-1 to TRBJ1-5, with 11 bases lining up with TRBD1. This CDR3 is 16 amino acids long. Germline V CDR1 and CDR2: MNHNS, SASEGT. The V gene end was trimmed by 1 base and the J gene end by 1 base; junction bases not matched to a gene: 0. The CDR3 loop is CASSEGTGGSNQPQHF. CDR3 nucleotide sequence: TGTGCCAGCAGTGAAGGGACAGGGGGCAGCAATCAGCCCCAGCATTTT.

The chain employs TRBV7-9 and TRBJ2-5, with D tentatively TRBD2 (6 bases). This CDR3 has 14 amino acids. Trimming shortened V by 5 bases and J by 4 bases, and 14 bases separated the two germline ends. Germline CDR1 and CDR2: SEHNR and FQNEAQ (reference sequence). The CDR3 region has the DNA TGTGCCAGCAGCGTAGTCGGGGGTACAGAGACCCAGTACTTC. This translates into CASSVVGGTETQYF.

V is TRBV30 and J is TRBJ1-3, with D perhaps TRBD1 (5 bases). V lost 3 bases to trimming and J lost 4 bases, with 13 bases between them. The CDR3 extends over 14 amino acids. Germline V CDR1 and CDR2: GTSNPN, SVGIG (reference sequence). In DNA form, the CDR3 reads TGTGCCTGGAGGGCCCGGGGGATCGGAAACACCATATATTTT. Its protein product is CAWRARGIGNTIYF. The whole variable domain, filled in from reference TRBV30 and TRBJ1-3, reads SQTIHQWPATLVQPVGSPLSLECTVEGTSNPNLYWYRQAAGRGLQLLFYSVGIGQISSEVPQNLSASRPQDRQFILSSKKLLLSDSGFYLCAWRARGIGNTIYFGEGSWLTVV.

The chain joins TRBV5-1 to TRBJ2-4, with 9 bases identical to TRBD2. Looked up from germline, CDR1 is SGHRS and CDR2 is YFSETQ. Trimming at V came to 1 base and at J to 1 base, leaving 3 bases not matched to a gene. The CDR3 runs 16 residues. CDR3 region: CASSLQAGGAKNIQYF. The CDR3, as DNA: TGCGCCAGCAGCTTGCAAGCGGGAGGTGCCAAAAACATTCAGTACTTC.

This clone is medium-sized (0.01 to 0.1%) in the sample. The CDR3 region has the DNA TGTGCCAGTAGTATAGGGCGGCAGGGTCTCTCCTACGAGCAGTACTTC. The encoded protein is CASSIGRQGLSYEQYF. This chain joins TRBV19 and TRBJ2-7; possibly TRBD1 for D (5 bases). CDR3 size: 16 residues. The ends were cut back, 1 base at V and 0 bases at J, with 13 bases in the middle. CDR1 LNHDA and CDR2 SQIVND come from the germline V gene (reference sequence).

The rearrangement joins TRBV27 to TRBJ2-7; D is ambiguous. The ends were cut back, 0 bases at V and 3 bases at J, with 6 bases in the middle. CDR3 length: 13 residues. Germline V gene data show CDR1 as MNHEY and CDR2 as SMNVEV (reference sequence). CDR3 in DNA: TGTGCCAGCAGTTTATCCGTCGGCTACGAGCAGTACTTC. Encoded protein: CASSLSVGYEQYF.

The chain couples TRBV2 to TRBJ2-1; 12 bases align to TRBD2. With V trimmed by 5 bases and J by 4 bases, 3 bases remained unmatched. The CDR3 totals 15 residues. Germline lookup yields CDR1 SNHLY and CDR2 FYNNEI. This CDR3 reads CASSRLAGAYNEQFF. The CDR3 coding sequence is TGTGCCAGCAGTCGACTAGCGGGGGCATACAATGAGCAGTTCTTC.

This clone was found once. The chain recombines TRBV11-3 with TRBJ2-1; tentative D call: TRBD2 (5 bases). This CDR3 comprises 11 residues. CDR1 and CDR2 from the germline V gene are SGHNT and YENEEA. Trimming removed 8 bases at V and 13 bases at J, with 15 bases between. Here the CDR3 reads CASSAGGPQFF. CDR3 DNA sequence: TGTGCCAGCTCGGCTGGCGGGCCTCAGTTCTTC.

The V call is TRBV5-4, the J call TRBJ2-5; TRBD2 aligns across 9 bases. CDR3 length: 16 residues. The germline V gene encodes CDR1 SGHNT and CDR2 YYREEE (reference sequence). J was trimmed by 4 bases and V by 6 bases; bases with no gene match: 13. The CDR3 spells CASTTSAGGNGETQYF. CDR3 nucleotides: TGTGCCAGCACCACCTCAGCGGGAGGTAACGGAGAGACCCAGTACTTC. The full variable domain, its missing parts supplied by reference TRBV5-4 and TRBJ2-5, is ETGVTQSPTHLIKTRGQQVTLRCSSQSGHNTVSWYQQALGQGPQFIFQYYREEENGRGNFPPRFSGLQFPNYSSELNVNALELDDSALYLCASTTSAGGNGETQYFGPGTRLLVL.

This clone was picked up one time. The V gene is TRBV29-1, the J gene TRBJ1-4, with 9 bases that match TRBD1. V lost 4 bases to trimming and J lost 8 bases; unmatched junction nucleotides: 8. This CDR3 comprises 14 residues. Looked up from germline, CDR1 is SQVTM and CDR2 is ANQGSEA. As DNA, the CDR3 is TGCAGCGTTGCCGCCGGGACAGGGAGGGAAAAACTGTTTTTT. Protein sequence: CSVAAGTGREKLFF. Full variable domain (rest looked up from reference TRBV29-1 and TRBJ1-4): SAVISQKPSRDICQRGTSLTIQCQVDSQVTMMFWYRQQPGQSLTLIATANQGSEATYESGFVIDKFPISRPNLTFSTLTVSNMSPEDSSIYLCSVAAGTGREKLFFGSGTQLSVL.

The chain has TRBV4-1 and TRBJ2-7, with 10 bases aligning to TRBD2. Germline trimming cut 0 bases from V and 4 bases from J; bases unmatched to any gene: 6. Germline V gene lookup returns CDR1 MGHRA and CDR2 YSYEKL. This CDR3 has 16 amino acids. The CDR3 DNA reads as TGCGCCAGCAGCCAAGAGAGCGGGAGGGGAGCGTACGAGCAGTACTTC. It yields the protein CASSQESGRGAYEQYF.

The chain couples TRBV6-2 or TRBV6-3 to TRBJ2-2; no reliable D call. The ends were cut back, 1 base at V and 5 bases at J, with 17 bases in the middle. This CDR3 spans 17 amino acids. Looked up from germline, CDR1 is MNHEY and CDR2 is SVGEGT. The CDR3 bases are TGTGCCAGCAGTTACTACCCTCTTGGTCTAGAAACCGGGGAGCTGTTTTTT. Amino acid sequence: CASSYYPLGLETGELFF.

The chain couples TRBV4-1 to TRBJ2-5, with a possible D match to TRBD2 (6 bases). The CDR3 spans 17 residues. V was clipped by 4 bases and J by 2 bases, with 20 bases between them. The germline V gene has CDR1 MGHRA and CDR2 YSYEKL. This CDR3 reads CASSPKRRDGLQETQYF. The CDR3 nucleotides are TGCGCCAGCAGCCCGAAAAGAAGGGACGGACTACAAGAGACCCAGTACTTC.